A selection of T cell receptor beta chains follows, all from one sample in a study of OX40 agonist ivuxolimab in advanced cancers. TCRdb's copy holds only in-frame clones and misses some; the assay was immunoSEQ multiplex PCR. The sample consists of some 80,000 clones, roughly 84% of them appearing once. Sample: CD4+ or CD8+ T cells sorted from blood, taken in a trial of the OX40 agonist ivuxolimab. Every receptor here comes from an adult with an advanced solid tumor such as melanoma, head and neck, liver or kidney cancer. Both conserved end residues are part of each CDR3. A D gene is named only where the DNA matches it firmly. Not every row has a clone size; where given, it reads once, few, many or a size class.

CDR3aa: CASTPLDSLNSPLHF
CDR3nt: TGTGCCAGCACCCCCCTGGACAGCCTTAATTCACCCCTCCACTTT
d_gene: .
v_gene: TRBV27
j_gene: TRBJ1-6
abundance: .

CDR3aa: CASRLKGYEQFF
CDR3nt: TGTGCCAGCAGGCTTAAGGGGTACGAGCAGTTCTTC
d_gene: .
v_gene: TRBV28
j_gene: TRBJ2-1
abundance: once

CDR3aa: CASSEVAEGYTF
CDR3nt: TGTGCCAGCAGTGAAGTGGCGGAGGGCTACACCTTC
d_gene: .
v_gene: TRBV2
j_gene: TRBJ1-2
abundance: .

CDR3aa: CASKPGQGALKLFF
CDR3nt: TGCGCCAGCAAACCGGGACAGGGGGCCTTAAAACTGTTTTTT
d_gene: TRBD1
v_gene: TRBV10-2
j_gene: TRBJ1-4
abundance: once

CDR3aa: CASTGGYGYTF
CDR3nt: TGTGCCAGCACCGGAGGGTATGGCTACACCTTC
d_gene: .
v_gene: TRBV2
j_gene: TRBJ1-2
abundance: .

CDR3aa: CASSQDGTAGETQYF
CDR3nt: TGCGCCAGCAGCCAAGATGGGACAGCCGGCGAGACCCAGTACTTC
d_gene: TRBD1
v_gene: TRBV4-1
j_gene: TRBJ2-5
abundance: .

CDR3aa: CASTIMGGSNTGELFF
CDR3nt: TGTGCCAGCACAATTATGGGAGGGTCGAACACCGGGGAGCTGTTTTTT
d_gene: TRBD2
v_gene: TRBV7-9
j_gene: TRBJ2-2
abundance: .

CDR3aa: CASSEGSSGGGYTF
CDR3nt: TGTGCCAGCAGTGAAGGGTCGTCGGGTGGAGGCTACACCTTC
d_gene: .
v_gene: TRBV6-5
j_gene: TRBJ1-2
abundance: .

CDR3aa: CASNSVRQGPRKAFF
CDR3nt: TGTGCCAGCAATTCCGTGAGACAGGGCCCCCGCAAAGCTTTCTTT
d_gene: TRBD1
v_gene: TRBV27
j_gene: TRBJ1-1
abundance: once

CDR3aa: CASSVGERIQETQYF
CDR3nt: TGTGCCAGCAGCGTGGGTGAACGGATCCAAGAGACCCAGTACTTC
d_gene: .
v_gene: TRBV9
j_gene: TRBJ2-5
abundance: .

CDR3aa: CASSFSGGGSYNEQFF
CDR3nt: TGTGCCAGCAGCTTTAGCGGAGGGGGTTCCTACAATGAGCAGTTCTTC
d_gene: .
v_gene: TRBV7-3
j_gene: TRBJ2-1
abundance: .

CDR3aa: CASSQDGSSYNEQFF
CDR3nt: TGCGCCAGCAGCCAAGACGGCAGCTCCTACAATGAGCAGTTCTTC
d_gene: .
v_gene: TRBV4-3
j_gene: TRBJ2-1
abundance: .

CDR3aa: CATAGPPSYEQYF
CDR3nt: TGTGCCACTGCTGGACCGCCCTCTTACGAGCAGTACTTC
d_gene: .
v_gene: TRBV19
j_gene: TRBJ2-7
abundance: .

CDR3aa: CASSGGLAGFRMTQYF
CDR3nt: TGTGCCAGCAGCGGCGGACTAGCGGGATTTCGGATGACCCAGTACTTC
d_gene: TRBD2
v_gene: TRBV7-2
j_gene: TRBJ2-5
abundance: once

CDR3aa: CASSDSLTGGRGYTF
CDR3nt: TGTGCCAGCAGTGACTCGCTGACAGGGGGACGAGGCTACACCTTC
d_gene: TRBD1
v_gene: TRBV6-4
j_gene: TRBJ1-2
abundance: .

CDR3aa: CASRETTGLVAEAFF
CDR3nt: TGTGCCAGCAGGGAAACGACAGGGCTGGTCGCTGAAGCTTTCTTT
d_gene: TRBD1
v_gene: TRBV6-5
j_gene: TRBJ1-1
abundance: .

CDR3aa: CASLENYSNQPQHF
CDR3nt: TGTGCCAGCCTCGAAAATTATAGCAATCAGCCCCAGCATTTT
d_gene: .
v_gene: TRBV2
j_gene: TRBJ1-5
abundance: .

CDR3aa: CASSLGAMNTEAFF
CDR3nt: TGTGCCAGTAGTTTAGGGGCTATGAACACTGAAGCTTTCTTT
d_gene: .
v_gene: TRBV19
j_gene: TRBJ1-1
abundance: .

CDR3aa: CASSAEDRGSSPLHF
CDR3nt: TGTGCCAGCAGTGCTGAGGACAGGGGCAGCTCACCCCTCCACTTT
d_gene: TRBD1
v_gene: TRBV6-4
j_gene: TRBJ1-6
abundance: .

CDR3aa: CASSLSRGRGYTF
CDR3nt: TGTGCCAGCAGTTTATCAAGGGGGCGCGGCTACACCTTC
d_gene: TRBD1
v_gene: TRBV27
j_gene: TRBJ1-2
abundance: .

CDR3aa: CASSIADNRVYF
CDR3nt: TGTGCCAGTAGTATAGCCGATAATCGGGTGTATTTT
d_gene: .
v_gene: TRBV19
j_gene: TRBJ2-3
abundance: .

CDR3aa: CASSFGETQYF
CDR3nt: TGTGCCAGCAGCTTTGGAGAGACCCAGTACTTC
d_gene: .
v_gene: TRBV5-4
j_gene: TRBJ2-5
abundance: .

CDR3aa: CASKDGDTGELFF
CDR3nt: TGTGCCAGCAAGGACGGAGACACCGGGGAGCTGTTTTTT
d_gene: .
v_gene: TRBV6-6
j_gene: TRBJ2-2
abundance: once

CDR3aa: CASSSQTGIGYTF
CDR3nt: TGCGCCAGCAGCTCGCAGACAGGGATTGGCTACACCTTC
d_gene: TRBD1
v_gene: TRBV5-1
j_gene: TRBJ1-2
abundance: .

CDR3aa: CASSPTGSPTDTQYF
CDR3nt: TGTGCCAGCAGCCCAACGGGGAGTCCGACAGATACGCAGTATTTT
d_gene: .
v_gene: TRBV7-3
j_gene: TRBJ2-3
abundance: once

CDR3aa: CASSFGLMNTGELFF
CDR3nt: TGTGCCAGCAGCTTCGGGCTGATGAACACCGGGGAGCTGTTTTTT
d_gene: .
v_gene: TRBV5-6
j_gene: TRBJ2-2
abundance: .

CDR3aa: CASSISRSFSSGANVLTF
CDR3nt: TGTGCCAGTAGTATATCTAGGAGCTTTAGCTCTGGGGCCAACGTCCTGACTTTC
d_gene: .
v_gene: TRBV19
j_gene: TRBJ2-6
abundance: .

CDR3aa: CASSLGQVRAPDTQYF
CDR3nt: TGCGCCAGCAGCTTAGGACAGGTTAGGGCCCCAGATACGCAGTATTTT
d_gene: TRBD1
v_gene: TRBV4-1
j_gene: TRBJ2-3
abundance: .

CDR3aa: CASSRDGTGSEKLFF
CDR3nt: TGTGCCAGCAGCAGAGACGGGACAGGGAGTGAAAAACTGTTTTTT
d_gene: TRBD1
v_gene: TRBV7-2
j_gene: TRBJ1-4
abundance: .

CDR3aa: CASSLDGVGKNIQYF
CDR3nt: TGCGCCAGCAGCTTGGACGGGGTCGGCAAAAACATTCAGTACTTC
d_gene: .
v_gene: TRBV5-1
j_gene: TRBJ2-4
abundance: once

CDR3aa: CASSLGASGPTYEQYF
CDR3nt: TGCGCCAGCAGCTTGGGGGCTAGCGGGCCAACCTACGAGCAGTACTTC
d_gene: TRBD2
v_gene: TRBV5-1
j_gene: TRBJ2-7
abundance: .

CDR3aa: CASSSIRTGMNTEAFF
CDR3nt: TGTGCCAGCAGCTCCATCAGGACGGGAATGAACACTGAAGCTTTCTTT
d_gene: .
v_gene: TRBV7-6
j_gene: TRBJ1-1
abundance: .

CDR3aa: CASSLDRAGAMFF
CDR3nt: TGTGCCAGCAGCTTGGACCGGGCAGGTGCAATGTTTTTT
d_gene: .
v_gene: TRBV11-2
j_gene: TRBJ1-4
abundance: .

CDR3aa: CASSLDVGPPGNF
CDR3nt: TGTGCCAGCAGTTTAGATGTGGGACCGCCGGGGAATTTT
d_gene: .
v_gene: TRBV28
j_gene: TRBJ1-5
abundance: .

CDR3aa: CATSRAGRVIQETQYF
CDR3nt: TGTGCCACCAGCAGAGCAGGGAGGGTTATCCAAGAGACCCAGTACTTC
d_gene: TRBD2
v_gene: TRBV15
j_gene: TRBJ2-5
abundance: .

CDR3aa: CASSLGLAGAPTSTDTQYF
CDR3nt: TGTGCCAGCAGCTTAGGGCTAGCGGGGGCACCCACTAGCACAGATACGCAGTATTTT
d_gene: TRBD2
v_gene: TRBV7-9
j_gene: TRBJ2-3
abundance: .

CDR3aa: CASSAGTGLVEQYF
CDR3nt: TGTGCCAGCAGCGCCGGGACAGGGCTAGTTGAGCAGTACTTC
d_gene: TRBD1
v_gene: TRBV7-6
j_gene: TRBJ2-7
abundance: .

CDR3aa: CASSPSGGPQHF
CDR3nt: TGTGCCAGCTCACCTTCTGGGGGGCCCCAGCATTTT
d_gene: .
v_gene: TRBV18
j_gene: TRBJ1-5
abundance: .

CDR3aa: CASRRDSSTDTQYF
CDR3nt: TGTGCCAGTAGGAGGGACAGCAGCACAGATACGCAGTATTTT
d_gene: TRBD1
v_gene: TRBV19
j_gene: TRBJ2-3
abundance: .

CDR3aa: CASRRLAGDEQFF
CDR3nt: TGCGCCAGCAGGCGGCTAGCGGGAGATGAGCAGTTCTTC
d_gene: TRBD2
v_gene: TRBV4-1
j_gene: TRBJ2-1
abundance: .

CDR3aa: CASSLEKGYEQYF
CDR3nt: TGTGCCAGCAGCTTAGAAAAAGGCTACGAGCAGTACTTC
d_gene: .
v_gene: TRBV7-9
j_gene: TRBJ2-7
abundance: .

CDR3aa: CASSKGRGTNEKLFF
CDR3nt: TGTGCCAGCAGCAAAGGCCGGGGCACTAATGAAAAACTGTTTTTT
d_gene: .
v_gene: TRBV7-9
j_gene: TRBJ1-4
abundance: .

CDR3aa: CASSERLAGAGETQYF
CDR3nt: TGTGCCAGCTCCGAAAGGCTAGCGGGAGCCGGAGAGACCCAGTACTTC
d_gene: TRBD2
v_gene: TRBV18
j_gene: TRBJ2-5
abundance: .

CDR3aa: CASSFPGQGGNTIYF
CDR3nt: TGTGCCAGCAGCTTTCCCGGACAGGGTGGAAACACCATATATTTT
d_gene: TRBD1
v_gene: TRBV7-2
j_gene: TRBJ1-3
abundance: .

CDR3aa: CATSRDLITEAFF
CDR3nt: TGTGCCACCAGCAGAGATCTGATCACTGAAGCTTTCTTT
d_gene: .
v_gene: TRBV15
j_gene: TRBJ1-1
abundance: .

CDR3aa: CASRTGTTPSETQYF
CDR3nt: TGTGCCAGTAGAACCGGGACAACACCATCGGAGACCCAGTACTTC
d_gene: .
v_gene: TRBV19
j_gene: TRBJ2-5
abundance: .

CDR3aa: CASSGKMNTEAFF
CDR3nt: TGTGCCAGCTCGGGAAAAATGAACACTGAAGCTTTCTTT
d_gene: .
v_gene: TRBV18
j_gene: TRBJ1-1
abundance: once

CDR3aa: CASSAGGRTEAFF
CDR3nt: TGTGCCAGCAGTGCGGGGGGACGTACTGAAGCTTTCTTT
d_gene: .
v_gene: TRBV25-1
j_gene: TRBJ1-1
abundance: .

CDR3aa: CASRTGIMNTEAFF
CDR3nt: TGTGCCAGCAGGACAGGGATTATGAACACTGAAGCTTTCTTT
d_gene: TRBD1
v_gene: TRBV5-4
j_gene: TRBJ1-1
abundance: .

CDR3aa: CASSYSATATDTQYF
CDR3nt: TGTGCCAGCAGTTACTCTGCGACAGCGACAGATACGCAGTATTTT
d_gene: .
v_gene: TRBV6-5
j_gene: TRBJ2-3
abundance: once

CDR3aa: CASSQGEADLYSPLHF
CDR3nt: TGCGCCAGCAGCCAAGGCGAAGCAGATTTATATTCACCCCTCCACTTT
d_gene: .
v_gene: TRBV4-1
j_gene: TRBJ1-6
abundance: .

CDR3aa: CASRQALNTEAFF
CDR3nt: TGCGCCAGCAGACAGGCATTGAACACTGAAGCTTTCTTT
d_gene: .
v_gene: TRBV10-1
j_gene: TRBJ1-1
abundance: .

CDR3aa: CASSFRDRYADTQYF
CDR3nt: TGTGCCAGCAGCTTCCGGGACAGGTACGCGGATACGCAGTATTTT
d_gene: TRBD1
v_gene: TRBV5-6
j_gene: TRBJ2-3
abundance: .

CDR3aa: CASSPSRLYNEQFF
CDR3nt: TGTGCCAGCTCACCATCCAGGTTGTACAATGAGCAGTTCTTC
d_gene: .
v_gene: TRBV18
j_gene: TRBJ2-1
abundance: .

CDR3aa: CAISERGNEQFF
CDR3nt: TGTGCCATCAGTGAAAGGGGTAATGAGCAGTTCTTC
d_gene: .
v_gene: TRBV10-3
j_gene: TRBJ2-1
abundance: .

CDR3aa: CASSATGTLDPYEQYF
CDR3nt: TGTGCCAGTAGTGCGACCGGGACACTCGATCCCTACGAGCAGTACTTC
d_gene: .
v_gene: TRBV19
j_gene: TRBJ2-7
abundance: .

CDR3aa: CASSYPPQETQYF
CDR3nt: TGTGCCAGCAGTTATCCCCCCCAAGAGACCCAGTACTTC
d_gene: .
v_gene: TRBV6-6
j_gene: TRBJ2-5
abundance: .